This T cell receptor beta chain stems from a study of blood T cell repertoires in COVID-19 (dated by TCRdb to about 2020). In terms of the full investigation: Collaborator samples came from the United States, Italy and Spain and covered acute and convalescent phases of COVID-19. The prospective study material was composed of cDNA or gDNA derived from T cells, B-cell-depleted T cells, or PBMCs. The dataset comprised deeply sampled blood TCRbeta repertoires from subjects exposed to, actively infected with, or recovered from COVID-19. The repertoires were released in a freely available public database intended as a resource for research on the immune response to SARS-CoV-2. Samples came from the ongoing ImmuneRACE study (first 160 participants) plus 1,254 subjects from 6 global collaborators. Sample metadata almost always included a de-identified subject ID, COVID-19 status, age in years and sex. HLA class I and class II types, where available, came from metadata supplied by the sample provider rather than from assay-based typing.

The junction carries 18 bases between V and J, which are trimmed by 3 bases and 5 bases respectively. The germline V gene sets CDR1 to KGHDR and CDR2 to SFDVKD. The CDR3 spans 17 residues, from the cysteine through the phenylalanine. Only CDR3 DNA remains: 51 bases, in frame from the first base. Of note for this clone: The antigen this receptor binds is unknown. It has no much larger one-base neighbor in the sample; base qualities were not kept.

Results and caveats for the whole study, not just this receptor: How much clinical and demographic metadata was included differed by source and by participant, and the metadata was provided uncurated.

The immunoSEQ Assay, a bias-controlled multiplex PCR, was used to amplify TCRbeta CDR3 regions from genomic DNA. The original pipeline was this. Within the assay, amplification of reference gene primers was used to estimate how many nucleated cells each sample contained. To quantify the absolute abundance of each unique TCRbeta CDR3 rearrangement, sequence reads were collapsed and filtered. For each sample, productive Simpson clonality was calculated by taking the square root of Simpson's diversity index across productive rearrangements. The source is immuneACCESS, and TCRdb retained only in-frame sequences with V and J called. Part of the clones is not carried over; for the studies checked, unresolved V genes explain less than half of this, and the remainder is unexplained. The V and J calls and clone size were taken over from that table, and D and trimming were inferred from the DNA. The sample profile shows roughly 150,000 clones; approximately 90% of them were found once. Almost 5% of the sample belongs to the ten largest clones.

One collaborating source in Seattle enrolled patients while the patients were actively infected and followed the patients over time throughout the course of disease. Whole blood was collected in K2EDTA tubes by collaborating institutions according to the institutions' own protocols. For TCRbeta analysis, collaborator samples were shipped as frozen whole blood, as isolated PBMCs, or as DNA extracted from either sample type. The rearranged segments are TRBV24-1 and TRBJ2-2, and possibly TRBD2, on 6 matching bases. The sample taken for sequencing was peripheral blood. The clonotype originates from a man younger than 35 with COVID-19, enrolled during active disease. The DNA reads TGTGCCACCAGTGATCCCAGCGGAGGGTGGGCAACCGGGGAGCTGTTTTTT. Its translation is CATSDPSGGWATGELFF.